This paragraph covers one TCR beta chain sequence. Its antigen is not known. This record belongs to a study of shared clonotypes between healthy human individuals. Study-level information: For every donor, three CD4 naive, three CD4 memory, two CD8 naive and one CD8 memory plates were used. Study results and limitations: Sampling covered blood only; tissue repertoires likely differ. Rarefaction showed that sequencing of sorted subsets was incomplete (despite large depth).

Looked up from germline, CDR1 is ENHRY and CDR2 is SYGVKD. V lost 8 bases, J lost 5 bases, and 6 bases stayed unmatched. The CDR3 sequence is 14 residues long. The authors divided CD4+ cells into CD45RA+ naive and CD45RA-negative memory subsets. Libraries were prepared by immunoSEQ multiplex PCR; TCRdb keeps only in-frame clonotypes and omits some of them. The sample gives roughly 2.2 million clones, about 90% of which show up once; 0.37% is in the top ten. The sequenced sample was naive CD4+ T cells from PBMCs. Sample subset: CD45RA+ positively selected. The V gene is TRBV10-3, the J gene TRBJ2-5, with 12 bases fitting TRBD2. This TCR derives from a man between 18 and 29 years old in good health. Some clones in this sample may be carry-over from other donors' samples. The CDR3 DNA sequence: TGTGCCATCTCCGGACTAGCGGGGAGGGAGACCCAGTACTTC. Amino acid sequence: CAISGLAGRETQYF.